Listed below are T cell receptor beta chains from one sample, sequenced in a study of blood T cell repertoires in COVID-19. TCRdb's copy holds only in-frame clones and misses some; the assay was immunoSEQ multiplex PCR. Here the sample spans about 100,000 clones, roughly 92% being singletons. The sample consisted of peripheral blood. Source of these receptors: a woman aged 45-60 years with COVID-19, enrolled during active disease. Each CDR3 is given with its conserved first and last residue. A D gene is named only where the DNA matches it firmly. Rows may omit the clone size; those that give it use once, few, many or a size class.

v_gene: TRBV19
j_gene: TRBJ2-7
d_gene: NA
abundance: once
CDR3nt: TGTGCCAGTAGTATAGACGGGGCGGCGGGGAACGAGCAGTACTTC
CDR3aa: CASSIDGAAGNEQYF

v_gene: TRBV6-5
j_gene: TRBJ1-1
d_gene: NA
abundance: NA
CDR3nt: TGTGCCAGCAGTATTAGAGGGAACACTGAAGCTTTCTTT
CDR3aa: CASSIRGNTEAFF

v_gene: TRBV24-1
j_gene: TRBJ2-1
d_gene: TRBD1
abundance: NA
CDR3nt: TGTGCCACCAGTGGGGACAGCAGCTACAATGAGCAGTTCTTC
CDR3aa: CATSGDSSYNEQFF

v_gene: TRBV5-1
j_gene: TRBJ2-1
d_gene: NA
abundance: once
CDR3nt: TGCGCCAGCAGCTCGTGGGGAGCAAACAATGAGCAGTTCTTC
CDR3aa: CASSSWGANNEQFF

v_gene: TRBV11-3
j_gene: TRBJ1-4
d_gene: NA
abundance: NA
CDR3nt: TGTGCCAGCAGCATGGGCGGGGGGCCAAATGAAAAACTGTTTTTT
CDR3aa: CASSMGGGPNEKLFF

v_gene: TRBV11-3
j_gene: TRBJ2-1
d_gene: TRBD1
abundance: NA
CDR3nt: TGTGCCAGCAGCTTAGAAGGGACAGGGCACAATGAGCAGTTCTTC
CDR3aa: CASSLEGTGHNEQFF

v_gene: TRBV27
j_gene: TRBJ1-5
d_gene: TRBD1
abundance: NA
CDR3nt: TGTGCCAGCAGTTTATCGGGGACAGAGAGCAATCAGCCCCAGCATTTT
CDR3aa: CASSLSGTESNQPQHF

v_gene: TRBV19
j_gene: TRBJ1-2
d_gene: NA
abundance: NA
CDR3nt: TGTGCCAGTATGGAGGGGTTGGGGTATGGCTACACCTTC
CDR3aa: CASMEGLGYGYTF

v_gene: TRBV6-6
j_gene: TRBJ2-5
d_gene: NA
abundance: NA
CDR3nt: TGTGCCAGCAGTTACTCCCGGACTCAAGAGACCCAGTACTTC
CDR3aa: CASSYSRTQETQYF

v_gene: TRBV5-1
j_gene: TRBJ1-2
d_gene: NA
abundance: NA
CDR3nt: TGCGCCAGCAGCTCCCCTGCGCGGAATGGCTACACCTTC
CDR3aa: CASSSPARNGYTF

v_gene: TRBV3-1/TRBV3-2
j_gene: TRBJ1-2
d_gene: NA
abundance: NA
CDR3nt: TGTGCCAGCAGCCAACAGGGTTTAGCTAATGGCTACACCTTC
CDR3aa: CASSQQGLANGYTF

v_gene: TRBV12-3/TRBV12-4
j_gene: TRBJ1-1
d_gene: NA
abundance: NA
CDR3nt: TGTGCCAGCAGTTTGGGGGCTACTGAAGCTTTCTTT
CDR3aa: CASSLGATEAFF

v_gene: TRBV19
j_gene: TRBJ2-1
d_gene: TRBD2
abundance: NA
CDR3nt: TGTGCCAGTAGTATAGATGGGAGGGATGAGCAGTTCTTC
CDR3aa: CASSIDGRDEQFF

v_gene: TRBV5-6
j_gene: TRBJ2-2
d_gene: NA
abundance: once
CDR3nt: TGTGCCAGCAGCTTGTTGGGTCAGGGGACCGGGGAGCTGTTTTTT
CDR3aa: CASSLLGQGTGELFF

v_gene: TRBV5-1
j_gene: TRBJ2-5
d_gene: TRBD1
abundance: NA
CDR3nt: TGCGCCAGCAGCTTGGGGACAGGCCGGTGGGAGACCCAGTACTTC
CDR3aa: CASSLGTGRWETQYF

v_gene: TRBV10-3
j_gene: TRBJ1-1
d_gene: NA
abundance: NA
CDR3nt: TGTGCCACCGGGGGGGACACAACGAACACTGAAGCTTTCTTT
CDR3aa: CATGGDTTNTEAFF

v_gene: TRBV5-4
j_gene: TRBJ1-2
d_gene: NA
abundance: NA
CDR3nt: TGTGCCAGCAGCTTGCCAGAATCCTATGGCTACACCTTC
CDR3aa: CASSLPESYGYTF

v_gene: TRBV24-1
j_gene: TRBJ2-2
d_gene: NA
abundance: NA
CDR3nt: TGTGCCACCAGTGATTACCTCAGGGGAGAGAACACCGGGGAGCTGTTTTTT
CDR3aa: CATSDYLRGENTGELFF

v_gene: TRBV9
j_gene: TRBJ2-2
d_gene: TRBD2
abundance: NA
CDR3nt: TGTGCCAGCAGCGTAGCCCCAGTCCAGCGGGGAGGAACCGGGGAGCTGTTTTTT
CDR3aa: CASSVAPVQRGGTGELFF

v_gene: TRBV19
j_gene: TRBJ1-2
d_gene: TRBD1
abundance: NA
CDR3nt: TGTGCCAGTAGTATTGGACAGGCGGGTGGCTACACCTTC
CDR3aa: CASSIGQAGGYTF

v_gene: TRBV9
j_gene: TRBJ2-7
d_gene: NA
abundance: NA
CDR3nt: TGTGCCAGCAGCGTAGGAGGTGGAGGCAGGTCCTCCTACGAGCAGTACTTC
CDR3aa: CASSVGGGGRSSYEQYF

v_gene: TRBV2
j_gene: TRBJ1-6
d_gene: TRBD1
abundance: NA
CDR3nt: TGTGCCAGCACCCAGGGACAGTATAATTCACCCCTCCACTTT
CDR3aa: CASTQGQYNSPLHF

v_gene: TRBV5-6
j_gene: TRBJ2-3
d_gene: TRBD1
abundance: NA
CDR3nt: TGTGCCAGCAGCATTAGACAGGGTGTAGATACGCAGTATTTT
CDR3aa: CASSIRQGVDTQYF

v_gene: TRBV19
j_gene: TRBJ1-2
d_gene: NA
abundance: NA
CDR3nt: TGTGCCAGTAGTACCACTCTTGACAGAGCGTATGGCTACACCTTC
CDR3aa: CASSTTLDRAYGYTF

v_gene: TRBV30
j_gene: TRBJ1-1
d_gene: NA
abundance: NA
CDR3nt: TGTGCCTGGAGTGAGGGGTTAGAGACTGAAGCTTTCTTT
CDR3aa: CAWSEGLETEAFF

v_gene: TRBV15
j_gene: TRBJ2-1
d_gene: TRBD2
abundance: NA
CDR3nt: TGTGCCACCAGCAGAGATCGGGGAGGGCACAATGAGCAGTTCTTC
CDR3aa: CATSRDRGGHNEQFF

v_gene: TRBV5-1
j_gene: TRBJ2-1
d_gene: TRBD2
abundance: once
CDR3nt: TGCGCCAGCAGCACAGGGACTAGCGGGGACTCGCAGTTCTTC
CDR3aa: CASSTGTSGDSQFF

v_gene: TRBV7-7
j_gene: TRBJ2-5
d_gene: NA
abundance: NA
CDR3nt: TGTGCCAGCAGCTTGTCGGCAGGGACATCGGAGACCCAGTACTTC
CDR3aa: CASSLSAGTSETQYF

v_gene: TRBV14
j_gene: TRBJ1-2
d_gene: TRBD1
abundance: NA
CDR3nt: TGTGCCAGCAGCCGACAGGGACTTGAAGGCTACACCTTC
CDR3aa: CASSRQGLEGYTF

v_gene: TRBV19
j_gene: TRBJ1-5
d_gene: NA
abundance: NA
CDR3nt: TGTGCCAGTAGTATAGCCCGGTATAGCAATCAGCCCCAGCATTTT
CDR3aa: CASSIARYSNQPQHF

v_gene: TRBV18
j_gene: TRBJ1-1
d_gene: NA
abundance: NA
CDR3nt: TGTGCCAGCTCACTTCGGAGAGGAGAGGTAAACACTGAAGCTTTCTTT
CDR3aa: CASSLRRGEVNTEAFF

v_gene: TRBV19
j_gene: TRBJ2-1
d_gene: TRBD2
abundance: NA
CDR3nt: TGTGCCAGTAGTCACGGACTAGTCAATGAGCAGTTCTTC
CDR3aa: CASSHGLVNEQFF